This paragraph reports one T cell receptor beta chain. The antigen remains unidentified. The treatment here: approximately 9-day PBMC culture with coronavirus spike peptide pools or control peptides (ViraFEST assay). This entry comes from a study of vaccination and CD4 T cells after COVID-19. Study-level background: The convalescents were made up of six males and four females, two of whom were Hispanic. Cells were stimulated with overlapping spike peptides from SARS-CoV-2, HCoV-NL63, HCoV-OC43 and HCoV-229E.

The Oncomine TCR Beta short-read assay was applied to DNA of cultured CD4+ T cells. Each CDR3 protein gets one entry after TCRdb re-called the PCR reads with MiXCR. The table records 20,000 to 25,000 distinct CDR3 sequences, roughly 50% of them present only once. The CDR3 has 12 residues. V was clipped by 3 bases and J by 9 bases, with 9 bases between them. The source of this sequence is a human donor who had recovered from COVID-19. This chain uses TRBV12-3 or TRBV12-4 with TRBJ1-5; D is undetermined. What was sequenced was CD4+ T cells from blood, cultured in vitro. The CDR3: CASSFLGGPQHF. CDR3 DNA: TGTGCCAGCAGTTTCTTGGGAGGGCCCCAGCATTTT.